Presented here are 26 T cell receptor beta chains from one specimen sequenced in a study of shared clonotypes between healthy human individuals. The data were produced by immunoSEQ multiplex PCR, yet TCRdb's version contains in-frame clones alone and is incomplete. This table has fewer than 700,000 clones, 70% to 80% appearing once. Sequenced material: PBMCs. The receptors here all came from a woman between 40 and 50 years old in good health. Some clones in this sample may be carry-over from other donors' samples.

Notes on this clone: Other nucleotide sequences in the sample specify the same CDR3. The chain has TRBV2 and TRBJ2-7, with D unclear. In germline, CDR1 is SNHLY, CDR2 FYNNEI. The CDR3 totals 11 residues. Trimming removed 0 bases from V and 4 bases from J, with 1 base in between. CDR3 nucleotides: TGTGCCAGCAGTGAAGCTTACGAGCAGTACTTC. It translates to CASSEAYEQYF.

V gene TRBV6-5 combines with J gene TRBJ2-5; 8 bases align to TRBD1. There are 14 residues in the CDR3. V trimming: 6 bases; J trimming: 9 bases; junction bases outside the gene matches: 12. Germline assignment: CDR1 MNHEY and CDR2 SVGAGI. The CDR3 DNA reads TGTGCCAGCAGACCCGGACAGGGTGGAAGGGCCCAGTACTTC. Encoded protein: CASRPGQGGRAQYF.

This chain's CDR3 is CASGLTGYNEQFF. In nucleotides, the CDR3 is TGTGCTAGTGGCCTGACGGGATACAATGAGCAGTTCTTC. The J gene is TRBJ2-1, the V gene TRBV12-5; TRBD2 is a possible D gene (5 bases). This CDR3 is built from 13 residues. The germline V gene has CDR1 LGHNT and CDR2 FRNRAP. Between the trimmed V and J ends, which lost 6 bases and 4 bases, there was a span of 10 bases.

V and J are TRBV27 and TRBJ2-7, with 7 bases that match TRBD2. This CDR3 is 13 amino acids long. Germline-derived CDR1 and CDR2 are MNHEY and SMNVEV (reference sequence). After removal of 4 bases from V and 3 bases from J, the junction contained 3 bases not matched to a gene. The CDR3 coding sequence is TGTGCCAGCAGTTCCGCGGGAGACTACGAGCAGTACTTC. As protein: CASSSAGDYEQYF.

A word on this clone: At the DNA level, this CDR3 is encoded by other sequences in the same sample as well. The genes are TRBV19 and TRBJ2-3, with TRBD1 identical over 10 bases. This CDR3 region has 15 residues. Germline CDR1 reads LNHDA; CDR2 reads SQIVND (reference sequence). J was trimmed by 6 bases and V by 3 bases; bases with no gene match: 6. The CDR3 protein is CASSIGTGAGDTQYF. CDR3 DNA sequence: TGTGCCAGTAGTATTGGGACAGGGGCGGGGGATACGCAGTATTTT.

This CDR3 reads CTSSPRVAAPLGDEQFF. The DNA of the CDR3 is TGCACCAGCAGCCCAAGAGTAGCGGCCCCCCTTGGCGATGAGCAGTTCTTC. The V gene is TRBV1, the J gene TRBJ2-1; the table assigns TRBD2, which was not confirmed against the DNA. TRBV1 is flagged as a pseudogene. The CDR3 totals 17 residues.

This chain connects TRBV29-1 to TRBJ2-1; 7 bases fit TRBD2. After removal of 7 bases from V and 6 bases from J, the junction contained 3 bases not matched to a gene. Germline-derived CDR1 and CDR2 are SQVTM and ANQGSEA. The length of the CDR3 is 11 residues. CDR3 nucleotides: TGCAGCGGGACTAGTTTCAATGAGCAGTTCTTC. Its protein product is CSGTSFNEQFF.

The chain has TRBV25-1 and TRBJ1-2; TRBD1 matches at 7 bases. CDR1 MGHDK and CDR2 SYGVNS come from the germline V gene. Unmatched junction bases numbered 5, after V lost 2 bases and J lost 2 bases. The CDR3 has 15 residues. DNA of the CDR3: TGTGCCAGCAGTGAACGCCGGGACAGAAACTATGGCTACACCTTC. Its translation: CASSERRDRNYGYTF.

The chain employs TRBV10-3 and TRBJ1-5; TRBD1 matches 8 bases. The V gene end was trimmed by 5 bases and the J gene end by 6 bases; junction bases not matched to a gene: 6. Germline V lookup: CDR1 ENHRY, CDR2 SYGVKD. The CDR3 runs to 14 residues. CDR3 DNA sequence: TGTGCCATCAGTTCGACAGGGGAGATTCAGCCCCAGCATTTT. Translated, it gives CAISSTGEIQPQHF.

This sequence joins TRBV5-1 and TRBJ2-7; TRBD1 is a possible D gene (6 bases). The CDR3 has 15 residues. V lost 4 bases and J 5 bases, leaving 19 bases between the germline ends. Germline CDR1 is SGHRS and CDR2 is YFSETQ. The chain's CDR3 is CASSHGQGFRNEQYF. CDR3 in DNA: TGCGCCAGCAGCCATGGGCAGGGGTTCAGAAACGAGCAGTACTTC.

This chain connects TRBV18 to TRBJ2-7; D remains ambiguous. The CDR3 runs to 13 residues. V lost 3 bases, J lost 5 bases, and 11 bases lay in between. Germline V gene sequence: CDR1 KGHSH, CDR2 LQKENI. For the CDR3, the DNA is TGTGCCAGCTCACCTCCCCAAACCAACGAGCAGTACTTC. Protein: CASSPPQTNEQYF.

A remark on this clone: The identical CDR3 is also encoded by other nucleotide sequences in the sample. V and J are TRBV30 and TRBJ2-3; D remains ambiguous. The germline V and J ends were trimmed by 5 bases and 4 bases, with 7 bases remaining between them. The CDR3 is 11 residues long. Germline V gives CDR1 GTSNPN, CDR2 SVGIG (reference sequence). The CDR3 reads CAWSGADTQYF. DNA for the CDR3: TGTGCCTGGTCTGGTGCAGATACGCAGTATTTT.

CDR3 in amino acids: CASSPRGGQPYGYTF. CDR3 DNA sequence: TGTGCCAGCAGCCCCCGCGGGGGACAGCCTTATGGCTACACCTTC. V is TRBV9 and J is TRBJ1-2; 7 bases are shared with TRBD1. The germline gives CDR1 SGDLS, CDR2 YYNGEE. V was pared by 4 bases and J by 5 bases, with 11 bases of the junction left unmatched. This CDR3 has 15 amino acids. The variable domain in full, with the rest retrieved from reference TRBV9 and TRBJ1-2, is DSGVTQTPKHLITATGQRVTLRCSPRSGDLSVYWYQQSLDQGLQFLIQYYNGEERAKGNILERFSAQQFPDLHSELNLSSLELGDSALYFCASSPRGGQPYGYTFGSGTRLTVV.

The CDR3 DNA sequence: TGCGCCAGCAGCTTTCACGGGAGGGCCCGGGTCGATGAGCAGTTCTTC. Translated: CASSFHGRARVDEQFF. This chain uses TRBV4-1 with TRBJ2-1, with TRBD2 identical over 8 bases. The V gene end was trimmed by 5 bases and the J gene end by 8 bases; junction bases not matched to a gene: 14. This CDR3 has 16 amino acids. Germline-derived CDR1 and CDR2 are MGHRA and YSYEKL.

The chain links TRBV27 to TRBJ2-1, with no clear D. V was pared by 7 bases and J by 8 bases, with 9 bases between. CDR3 length equals 11 residues. Germline CDR1 and CDR2: MNHEY and SMNVEV (reference sequence). DNA for the CDR3: TGTGCCAGCAAAATTAGGGATGAGCAGTTCTTC. Its protein is CASKIRDEQFF.

V and J are TRBV11-2 and TRBJ2-5; D tentatively fits TRBD1 or TRBD2 (7 bases each). CDR1 and CDR2 from the germline V gene are SGHAT and FQNNGV. V was cut by 2 bases and J by 2 bases, with 18 bases left in between. CDR3 length: 17 amino acids. The CDR3 DNA sequence: TGTGCCAGCAGCTTAAGGTTCGGGGGGACAGCTCAAGAGACCCAGTACTTC. It yields the protein CASSLRFGGTAQETQYF.

The genes are TRBV2 and TRBJ2-7; TRBD2 is a possible D gene (6 bases). The CDR3 extends over 12 amino acids. Germline V gene data show CDR1 as SNHLY and CDR2 as FYNNEI. V dropped 10 bases and J dropped 2 bases, with 12 bases sitting between them. The DNA for the CDR3 is TGTGCCATTGGCCGGGAGCCCTACGAGCAGTACTTC. Translated, it gives CAIGREPYEQYF.

This chain uses TRBV15 with TRBJ1-5; D is perhaps TRBD1 (5 bases). Germline V gene sequence: CDR1 LNHNV, CDR2 YYDKDF (reference sequence). Trimming took 4 bases from V and 4 from J, leaving 17 bases between them. This CDR3 has 16 residues. CDR3 coding DNA: TGTGCCACCAGCACCGGGACGGGGAGTAGGAATCAGCCCCAGCATTTT. Translated, it gives CATSTGTGSRNQPQHF.

This clone was seen a few times. The chain employs TRBV14 and TRBJ2-7; no reliable D call. With 0 bases removed from V and 6 bases from J, the gap between germline ends came to 9 bases. Germline assignment: CDR1 SGHDN and CDR2 FVKESK. This CDR3 comprises 13 residues. The DNA for the CDR3 is TGTGCCAGCAGCCAAGATCTACGGTCCGAGCAGTACTTC. Its protein product is CASSQDLRSEQYF.

DNA for the CDR3: TGTGCCAGCAGTCGGGGCGGGGAGAATGAGCAGTTCTTC. This sequence encodes CASSRGGENEQFF. The chain carries TRBV4-2 and TRBJ2-1; tentatively, D is TRBD2 (6 bases). CDR1 and CDR2 from the germline V gene are LGHNA and YNFKEQ. There are 13 residues in the CDR3. Between the trimmed V and J ends, which lost 6 bases and 7 bases, there was a span of 13 bases.

This clone occurred many times. This CDR3 is also generated by other DNA sequences in the sample. V gene TRBV30 combines with J gene TRBJ1-3; weak D call: TRBD1 (5 bases). Germline V gives CDR1 GTSNPN, CDR2 SVGIG (reference sequence). V gave up 8 bases and J gave up 3 bases, with 14 bases separating them. CDR3 length: 13 amino acids. The CDR3: CAQVGGFGNTIYF. Written as DNA, the CDR3 is TGTGCCCAGGTGGGGGGATTTGGAAACACCATATATTTT. Together with reference TRBV30 and TRBJ1-3, the CDR3 gives the full variable domain: SQTIHQWPATLVQPVGSPLSLECTVEGTSNPNLYWYRQAAGRGLQLLFYSVGIGQISSEVPQNLSASRPQDRQFILSSKKLLLSDSGFYLCAQVGGFGNTIYFGEGSWLTVV.

This chain connects TRBV10-1 to TRBJ2-1; 7 positions agree with TRBD2. Germline values: CDR1 WNHNN, CDR2 SYGVQD (reference sequence). The CDR3 covers 17 residues. V was clipped by 6 bases and J by 2 bases; unmatched bases: 13. The CDR3 sequence is CASSQVGASGTYNEQFF. Here the CDR3 DNA reads TGCGCCAGCAGCCAAGTCGGGGCTAGCGGAACCTACAATGAGCAGTTCTTC.

The chain carries TRBV7-8 and TRBJ2-1, with TRBD1 matching over 12 bases. Germline CDR1 SGHVS, CDR2 FQNEAQ. CDR3 length: 14 amino acids. V lost 5 bases to trimming and J lost 6 bases; unmatched junction nucleotides: 2. This CDR3 reads CASSGTGGFNEQFF. For the CDR3, the DNA is TGTGCCAGCAGCGGGACAGGGGGCTTCAATGAGCAGTTCTTC.

This clone appeared a single time. The chain combines TRBV9 with TRBJ2-1; TRBD2 matches at 8 bases. The CDR3 loop spans 15 amino acids. CDR1 and CDR2 (germline): SGDLS, YYNGEE. Unmatched junction bases numbered 11, after V lost 4 bases and J lost 8 bases. Here the CDR3 reads CASSPGGGRSDEQFF. The CDR3 DNA reads as TGTGCCAGCAGCCCGGGGGGCGGGAGGTCGGATGAGCAGTTCTTC.

In DNA form, the CDR3 reads TGTGCCAGTGTTGACAGGGGGGTCACAGATACGCAGTATTTT. Its translation: CASVDRGVTDTQYF. The gene calls are TRBV19 and TRBJ2-3; TRBD1 matches 9 bases. The CDR3 has 14 residues. Germline CDR1 and CDR2: LNHDA and SQIVND (reference sequence). V dropped 8 bases and J dropped 2; count of bases not matched to a gene: 5.

V and J are TRBV6-1 and TRBJ1-2; weak D call: TRBD1 (5 bases). The CDR3 has 14 amino acids. Trimming took off 5 bases at V and 4 bases at J, with 14 bases between the two ends. CDR1 MNHNS and CDR2 SASEGT come from the germline V gene. CDR3 loop: CASSRDLIAYGYTF. In DNA, the CDR3 is TGTGCCAGCAGTCGGGACCTCATTGCCTATGGCTACACCTTC.